This T cell receptor (beta chain) was profiled in a study of OX40 agonist ivuxolimab in advanced cancers. Overall study: Patient treatment consisted of intravenous ivuxolimab administration every 2 weeks at 0.01 to 10 mg/kg. Patients were over 65% male with ages about 23 to 90, mean about 60. Three patients, one with hepatocellular carcinoma and two with cutaneous melanoma, achieved partial responses.

With baseline, cycle 4 day 1, and cycle 7 day 1 as timepoints, blood was sampled. This CDR3 spans 16 amino acids. V was clipped by 5 bases and J by 2 bases; unmatched bases: 3. CDR1 is LNHNV, CDR2 YYDKDF, per germline (reference sequence). Profiled with immunoSEQ multiplex PCR; TCRdb holds only in-frame clones, not every one. Of some 86,000 clones detected, less than 95% appear once; the ten largest clones hold over 8.5%. Sequences were derived from CD4+ or CD8+ T cells sorted from blood, sampled in a trial of the OX40 agonist ivuxolimab. The clonotype was recovered from an adult with an advanced solid tumor such as melanoma, head and neck, liver or kidney cancer. The V call is TRBV15, the J call TRBJ2-7; 16 bases are a match to TRBD2. For the CDR3, the DNA is TGTGCCACCAGCTCAGGGACTAGCGGGAGGGCCTACGAGCAGTACTTC. This encodes CATSSGTSGRAYEQYF. The whole variable domain, filled in from reference TRBV15 and TRBJ2-7, reads DAMVIQNPRYQVTQFGKPVTLSCSQTLNHNVMYWYQQKSSQAPKLLFHYYDKDFNNEADTPDNFQSRRPNTSFCFLDIRSPGLGDTAMYLCATSSGTSGRAYEQYFGPGTRLTVT.